The source of this T cell receptor (beta chain) is a study of blood T cell repertoires in COVID-19. Study information: Whether acute or convalescent, the COVID-19 samples came from the United States, Italy and Spain. From T cells, B-cell-depleted T cells, or PBMCs came the material, which was cDNA or gDNA.

Per the original data handling: Nucleated cell counts were estimated from reference gene primer amplification. TCRdb's copy holds only in-frame clones and misses some; the assay was immunoSEQ multiplex PCR. The DNA was the basis for D and trimming; V, J and clone size are from that table. The table lists 270,000 or so clones, about 81% of them singletons, with more than 1.2% in the top ten. Patients in Seattle were enrolled during active infection, then followed longitudinally. Trimming removed 6 bases at V and 5 bases at J, with 13 bases between. The CDR3 is made up of 14 amino acids. Germline V gene sequence: CDR1 MDHEN, CDR2 SYDVKM.

Material for sequencing was peripheral blood. This receptor was obtained from a human donor with COVID-19, enrolled during active disease. The donor label of this sample is uncertain. The chain recombines TRBV28 with TRBJ1-4; no clear D gene. The CDR3 sequence: CASSITRENEKLFF. CDR3 sequence (DNA): TGTGCCAGCAGCATTACCCGAGAAAATGAAAAACTGTTTTTT.